The 25 T cell receptor beta chains presented below share a single source sample, sequenced in a study of shared clonotypes between healthy human individuals. Assay: immunoSEQ multiplex PCR; the TCRdb copy retains only in-frame clones and omits some. Of approximately 1,500,000 clones in the sample, roughly 98% are singletons; the top ten hold roughly 0.4%. Sequenced sample: naive CD4+ T cells sorted from blood. Subset indicated: CD45RA+ positively selected. The receptor set was obtained from a man aged 30-40 years in good health.

The chain recombines TRBV6-5 with TRBJ1-3; the match to TRBD1 covers 9 bases. This CDR3 is 15 amino acids long. Per the germline V gene, CDR1 is MNHEY and CDR2 is SVGAGI. The J segment lost 8 bases and the V segment lost 2 bases, leaving 7 bases of the junction unmatched. DNA of the CDR3: TGTGCCAGCAGTTACGATAGACAGGGGGTGGACACCATATATTTT. This encodes CASSYDRQGVDTIYF.

This clone has a single count. The rearrangement links TRBV5-1 to TRBJ2-7, with D possibly being TRBD1 (5 bases). V lost 0 bases, J lost 5 bases, and 9 bases lay in between. The CDR3 consists of 13 residues. Germline loops: CDR1 SGHRS, CDR2 YFSETQ. CDR3 DNA: TGCGCCAGCAGCTTGGCTGACAGAAACGAGCAGTACTTC. This encodes CASSLADRNEQYF.

The chain combines TRBV11-2 with TRBJ2-7, with TRBD2 as a possible D gene (6 bases). V lost 5 bases and J lost 8, with 13 bases in between. This CDR3 has 12 amino acids. The V gene's germline CDR1 is SGHAT and CDR2 FQNNGV. The CDR3 DNA reads TGTGCCAGCAGCCCCGGCGGGGCGAAGCAGTACTTC. Protein: CASSPGGAKQYF.

The V call is TRBV5-4, the J call TRBJ2-7, with no clear D. From germline, CDR1 is SGHNT and CDR2 YYREEE (reference sequence). The CDR3 is made up of 15 amino acids. Deletions cut 4 bases from V and 0 bases from J, with 14 bases between. In DNA, the CDR3 is TGTGCCAGCAGCCCAAACCTCAAGTTCTCCTACGAGCAGTACTTC. Residues: CASSPNLKFSYEQYF.

The rearrangement uses TRBV5-1 and TRBJ2-7; 9 nucleotides align to TRBD2. After removal of 5 bases from V and 6 bases from J, the junction contained 9 bases not matched to a gene. The CDR3 covers 14 residues. CDR1 is SGHRS, CDR2 YFSETQ, per germline. The CDR3 DNA is TGCGCCAGCAGGGGCGGGAGGGCCCGGGGCGAGCAGTACTTC. Protein product: CASRGGRARGEQYF.

The chain carries TRBV18 and TRBJ2-3; D gene unclear. This CDR3 comprises 14 residues. In germline, CDR1 is KGHSH, CDR2 LQKENI. V lost 0 bases, J lost 5 bases, and 9 bases lay in between. The CDR3 reads CASSPPRQEDTQYF. CDR3 bases: TGTGCCAGCTCACCACCTAGGCAGGAAGATACGCAGTATTTT.

The chain is built from TRBV19 and TRBJ1-5; TRBD1 is a possible D gene (6 bases). The CDR3 totals 13 residues. With 8 bases removed from V and 3 bases from J, the gap between germline ends came to 11 bases. Germline V gives CDR1 LNHDA, CDR2 SQIVND (reference sequence). CDR3 amino acids: CASRTVNNQPQHF. The CDR3 DNA follows: TGTGCCAGTCGGACAGTCAACAATCAGCCCCAGCATTTT.

The table lists this clone with a count of one. One junction end disagrees with the germline gene, perhaps due to a read error. This chain links TRBV5-6 with TRBJ2-1; 8 bases align to TRBD2. Germline lookup yields CDR1 SGHDT and CDR2 YYEEEE. The CDR3 runs to 19 residues. CDR3 residues: CASSFGKRGLEGSPNAQFF. The CDR3 coding sequence is TGTGCCAGCAGCTTTGGTAAGCGGGGGTTAGAAGGATCTCCCAATGCGCAGTTCTTC.

V usage is TRBV5-4 and J usage is TRBJ2-2; D possibly corresponds to TRBD2 (8 bases). There are 15 residues in the CDR3. From germline, CDR1 is SGHNT and CDR2 YYREEE (reference sequence). The V end lost 6 bases, the J end lost 3 bases, and 15 bases lay between the germline ends. The chain's CDR3 is CASTGGTADTGELFF. The CDR3 bases are TGTGCCAGCACGGGGGGGACAGCCGACACCGGGGAGCTGTTTTTT. Using reference TRBV5-4 and TRBJ2-2 for the parts outside the CDR3, the full variable domain is ETGVTQSPTHLIKTRGQQVTLRCSSQSGHNTVSWYQQALGQGPQFIFQYYREEENGRGNFPPRFSGLQFPNYSSELNVNALELDDSALYLCASTGGTADTGELFFGEGSRLTVL.

This clone showed up just once. The rearrangement links TRBV6-1 to TRBJ2-7, with D possibly being TRBD2 (6 bases). Trimming left V 4 bases short and J 0 bases short, with 13 bases between. This CDR3 spans 15 amino acids. Per germline, CDR1 MNHNS and CDR2 SASEGT. CDR3 coding DNA: TGTGCCAGCAGTGGGAGCGGAGGGTTCTCCTACGAGCAGTACTTC. It codes for CASSGSGGFSYEQYF.

On this clone: Other DNA sequences in this sample translate to the same CDR3. V gene TRBV5-1 combines with J gene TRBJ2-3; D is ambiguous. With 1 base removed from V and 4 bases from J, the gap between germline ends came to 4 bases. The CDR3 runs 12 residues. Per the germline V gene, CDR1 is SGHRS and CDR2 is YFSETQ. The CDR3 DNA is TGCGCCAGCAGCTTGCGAGCAGATACGCAGTATTTT. Protein product: CASSLRADTQYF.

The genes are TRBV2 and TRBJ1-1, with TRBD1 matching over 7 bases. Trimming cost V 4 bases and J 7 bases; bases outside gene matches: 3. From germline, CDR1 is SNHLY and CDR2 FYNNEI. The CDR3 covers 12 residues. Here the CDR3 DNA reads TGTGCCAGCAGTGGTCGGGACAGTGAAGCTTTCTTT. Protein sequence: CASSGRDSEAFF.

V and J are TRBV27 and TRBJ1-2; 9 bases line up with TRBD1. Germline V gene lookup returns CDR1 MNHEY and CDR2 SMNVEV (reference sequence). The junction had 13 bases not matched to a gene; V was cut back by 10 bases and J by 1 base. This CDR3 has 16 amino acids. CDR3 coding DNA: TGTGCCACCCTGCCCCACCTGGGACAGGGTAACTATGGCTACACCTTC. This sequence encodes CATLPHLGQGNYGYTF.

The chain recombines TRBV5-1 with TRBJ1-5; TRBD1 matches 8 bases. Germline trimming cut 3 bases from V and 7 bases from J; bases unmatched to any gene: 6. CDR3 length equals 14 residues. CDR1 is SGHRS, CDR2 YFSETQ, per germline. The CDR3 DNA sequence: TGCGCCAGCAGCTACGGACAGGGAGGGCAGCCCCAGCATTTT. Its protein is CASSYGQGGQPQHF.

This chain uses TRBV5-4 with TRBJ1-3; the match to TRBD1 covers 8 bases. Per the germline V gene, CDR1 is SGHNT and CDR2 is YYREEE (reference sequence). This CDR3 comprises 16 residues. The V and J ends lost 0 bases and 0 bases, in that order; junction bases with no gene match: 2. The CDR3 bases are TGTGCCAGCAGCTTGGCCACAGGGGGCTCTGGAAACACCATATATTTT. This translates into CASSLATGGSGNTIYF.

The rearrangement links TRBV2 to TRBJ1-4; possible D gene TRBD1, 6 bases. The CDR3 has 16 residues. Germline V gives CDR1 SNHLY, CDR2 FYNNEI. With 5 bases removed from V and 2 bases from J, the gap between germline ends came to 15 bases. CDR3: CASSYRARVTNEKLFF. The CDR3 bases are TGTGCCAGCAGTTACAGGGCACGGGTCACTAATGAAAAACTGTTTTTT.

The V gene is TRBV27, the J gene TRBJ2-7, with unresolved D. The CDR3 extends over 13 amino acids. CDR1 is MNHEY, CDR2 SMNVEV, per germline (reference sequence). Trimming stripped 4 bases from V and 4 bases from J, with 11 bases between. CDR3 region: CASSSELKYEQYF. The CDR3 DNA reads TGTGCCAGCAGTTCAGAACTTAAGTACGAGCAGTACTTC.

This chain links TRBV6-5 with TRBJ2-3; 7 bases are shared with TRBD1. Per germline, CDR1 MNHEY and CDR2 SVGAGI. The CDR3 contains 15 residues. Trimming cost V 5 bases and J 1 base; bases outside gene matches: 6. CDR3 DNA: TGTGCCAGCAGTAATAGACAGGGTGGCACAGATACGCAGTATTTT. Protein product: CASSNRQGGTDTQYF.

The chain joins TRBV29-1 to TRBJ1-1; D is unresolved. Germline V CDR1 and CDR2: SQVTM, ANQGSEA. V lost 3 bases, J lost 4 bases, and 9 bases lay in between. This CDR3 comprises 12 residues. CDR3 coding DNA: TGCAGCGTTGATTCCCTGATCACTGAAGCTTTCTTT. This translates into CSVDSLITEAFF.

The V and J genes are TRBV29-1 and TRBJ2-1; D is perhaps TRBD2 (5 bases). This CDR3 spans 15 amino acids. Germline CDR1 and CDR2: SQVTM and ANQGSEA. Trimming stripped 2 bases from V and 1 base from J, with 12 bases between. The CDR3 reads CSVERGGLSYNEQFF. CDR3 DNA: TGCAGCGTTGAACGGGGTGGCCTATCCTACAATGAGCAGTTCTTC.

The chain employs TRBV6-6 and TRBJ2-1; D not certain. CDR1 is MNHNY, CDR2 SVGAGI, per germline (reference sequence). This CDR3 is 11 amino acids long. With 7 bases removed from V and 6 bases from J, the gap between germline ends came to 7 bases. CDR3 DNA: TGTGCCAGCACCCTATTCAATGAGCAGTTCTTC. It specifies CASTLFNEQFF.

The chain couples TRBV18 to TRBJ2-3; 10 bases are shared with TRBD2. This CDR3 spans 16 amino acids. Germline CDR1 and CDR2: KGHSH and LQKENI. The V and J ends lost 1 base and 5 bases, in that order; junction bases with no gene match: 6. Written as DNA, the CDR3 is TGTGCCAGCTCACCACTTCACAGCGGGAGGGTAGATACGCAGTATTTT. It translates to CASSPLHSGRVDTQYF. Full variable domain (outside the CDR3, taken from reference TRBV18 and TRBJ2-3): NAGVMQNPRHLVRRRGQEARLRCSPMKGHSHVYWYRQLPEEGLKFMVYLQKENIIDESGMPKERFSAEFPKEGPSILRIQQVVRGDSAAYFCASSPLHSGRVDTQYFGPGTRLTVL.

The chain uses TRBV10-3 and TRBJ2-5, with D hard to call. Trimming stripped 8 bases from V and 0 bases from J, with 7 bases between. Germline V gives CDR1 ENHRY, CDR2 SYGVKD. This CDR3 is 12 amino acids long. CDR3 sequence reads: CAIGQDQETQYF. The CDR3 coding sequence is TGTGCCATCGGCCAAGACCAAGAGACCCAGTACTTC.

Turning to this clone: The same CDR3 also results from other DNA sequences found in this sample. The CDR3 region has the DNA TGTGCCAGCAGTTATTCGGGGGATGAGCAGTTCTTC. Its protein is CASSYSGDEQFF. This chain connects TRBV6-5 to TRBJ2-1; D possibly corresponds to TRBD2 (6 bases). The CDR3 is 12 residues long. Trimming left V 3 bases short and J 8 bases short, with 8 bases between. Germline CDR1 is MNHEY and CDR2 is SVGAGI.

The V gene is TRBV7-9, the J gene TRBJ2-7, with D tentatively TRBD2 (7 bases). This CDR3 contains 16 residues. Germline V gene data show CDR1 as SEHNR and CDR2 as FQNEAQ (reference sequence). V was cut by 4 bases and J by 3 bases, with 19 bases left in between. The CDR3 coding sequence is TGTGCCAGCAGCTCCGGGGGGCAGCAGCCCCGCTACGAGCAGTACTTC. Translation: CASSSGGQQPRYEQYF.